This TCR beta chain comes out of a study of PD-L1 blockade in urothelial cancer. The CDR3 has 13 residues. Germline loops: CDR1 ENHRY, CDR2 SYGVKD. Some clones are missing from TCRdb's copy, which holds only in-frame ones; the method was immunoSEQ multiplex PCR. The sample gives 50,000 or so clones, roughly 86% of which show up once; 16% is in the top ten. On this clone: Relative to the germline gene, one junction end is altered; a read error may explain this.

The starting material was PBMCs, obtained around atezolizumab (anti-PD-L1) treatment. The receptor's source is a man aged 55 to 70 with urothelial cancer. This rearrangement joins TRBV10-3 to TRBJ1-5; 7 nucleotides align to TRBD1. The DNA of the CDR3 is TGTGCCATCGGTGAGGGGGCAGGTCAGCCCCAGCATTTT. Translating it yields CAIGEGAGQPQHF.